One T cell receptor beta chain is described in this entry. Original data processing: Amplification of reference gene primers provided the estimated nucleated cell counts. The data were produced by immunoSEQ multiplex PCR, yet TCRdb's version contains in-frame clones alone and is incomplete. The V and J calls and the clone size are those of that table, but D and trimming were determined from the DNA. The sample contains approximately 44,000 clones, roughly 90% of which appear only once. This specimen belongs to a study of blood T cell repertoires in COVID-19. Turning to the study itself: Some COVID-19 samples were acute and others convalescent; all came from the United States, Italy and Spain. In each case, the material was cDNA or gDNA derived from T cells, B-cell-depleted T cells, or PBMCs.

Specimen: peripheral blood. The TCR originated in a woman aged 80 or over with acute or convalescent COVID-19.

The CDR3 is CASSQGGGVYEQYF. The CDR3 DNA is TGTGCCAGCAGCCAAGGGGGCGGCGTCTACGAGCAGTACTTC. This rearrangement joins TRBV4-2 to TRBJ2-7, with a weak D call TRBD1 (5 bases). The germline CDR1 and CDR2 sequences are LGHNA and YNFKEQ. This CDR3 has 14 amino acids. The germline V and J ends were trimmed by 1 base and 3 bases, with 10 bases remaining between them.